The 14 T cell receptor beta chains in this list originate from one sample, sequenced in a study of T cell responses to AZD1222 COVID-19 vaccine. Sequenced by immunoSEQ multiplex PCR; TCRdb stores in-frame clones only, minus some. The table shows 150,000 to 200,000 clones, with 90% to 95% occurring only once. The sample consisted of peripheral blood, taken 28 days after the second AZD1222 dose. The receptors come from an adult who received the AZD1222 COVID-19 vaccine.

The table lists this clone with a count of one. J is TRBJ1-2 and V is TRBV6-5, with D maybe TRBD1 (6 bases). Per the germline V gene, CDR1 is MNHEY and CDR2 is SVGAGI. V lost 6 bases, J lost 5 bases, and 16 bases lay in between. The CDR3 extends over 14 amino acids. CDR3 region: CASSMTGPGYGYTF. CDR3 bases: TGTGCCAGCAGCATGACAGGCCCCGGGTATGGCTACACCTTC.

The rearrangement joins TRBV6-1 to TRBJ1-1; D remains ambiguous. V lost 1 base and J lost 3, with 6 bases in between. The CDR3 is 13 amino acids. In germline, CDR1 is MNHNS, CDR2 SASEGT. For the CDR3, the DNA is TGTGCCAGCAGTGAAGGCAGGTACACTGAAGCTTTCTTT. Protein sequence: CASSEGRYTEAFF.

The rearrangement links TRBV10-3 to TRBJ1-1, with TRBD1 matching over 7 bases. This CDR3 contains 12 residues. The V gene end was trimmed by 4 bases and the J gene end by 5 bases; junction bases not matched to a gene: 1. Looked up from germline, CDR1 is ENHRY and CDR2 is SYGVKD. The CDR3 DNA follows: TGTGCCATCAGTGCAGGGGGTACTGAAGCTTTCTTT. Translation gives CAISAGGTEAFF.

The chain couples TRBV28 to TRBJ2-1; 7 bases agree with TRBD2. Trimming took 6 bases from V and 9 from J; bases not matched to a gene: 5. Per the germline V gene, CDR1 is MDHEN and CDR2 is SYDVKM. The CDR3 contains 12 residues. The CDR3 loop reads CASSLPGGEQFF. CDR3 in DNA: TGTGCCAGCAGCCTACCGGGGGGTGAGCAGTTCTTC.

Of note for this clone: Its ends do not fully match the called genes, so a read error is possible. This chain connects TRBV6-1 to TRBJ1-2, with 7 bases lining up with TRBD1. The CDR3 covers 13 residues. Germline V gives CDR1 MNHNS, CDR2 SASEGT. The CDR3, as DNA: TGTGCCAGCAGGGAAGGGGGCAGCGGTGGCTACACCTTC. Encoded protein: CASREGGSGGYTF.

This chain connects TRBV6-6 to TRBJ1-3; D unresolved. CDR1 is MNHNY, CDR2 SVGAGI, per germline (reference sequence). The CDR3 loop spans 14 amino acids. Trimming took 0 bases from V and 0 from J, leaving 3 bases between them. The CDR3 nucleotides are TGTGCCAGCAGTTACTCTCTCTCTGGAAACACCATATATTTT. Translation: CASSYSLSGNTIYF.

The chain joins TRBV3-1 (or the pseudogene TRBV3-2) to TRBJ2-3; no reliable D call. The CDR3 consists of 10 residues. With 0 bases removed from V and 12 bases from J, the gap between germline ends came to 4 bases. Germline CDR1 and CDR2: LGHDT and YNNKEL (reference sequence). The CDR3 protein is CASSQDYQYF. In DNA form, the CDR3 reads TGTGCCAGCAGCCAAGATTATCAGTATTTT.

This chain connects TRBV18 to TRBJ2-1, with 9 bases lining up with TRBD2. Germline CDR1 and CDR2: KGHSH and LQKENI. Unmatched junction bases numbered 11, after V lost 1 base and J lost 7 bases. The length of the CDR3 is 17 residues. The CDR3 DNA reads TGTGCCAGCTCACCACGTAGTAGCGGGAGATCTATGAATGAGCAGTTCTTC. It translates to CASSPRSSGRSMNEQFF.

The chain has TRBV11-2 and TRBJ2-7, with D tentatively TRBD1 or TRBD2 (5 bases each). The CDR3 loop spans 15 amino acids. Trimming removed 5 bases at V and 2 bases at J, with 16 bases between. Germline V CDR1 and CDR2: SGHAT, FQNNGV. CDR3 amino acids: CASSSGLGRAYEQYF. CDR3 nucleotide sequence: TGTGCCAGCAGCAGCGGACTGGGCAGGGCCTACGAGCAGTACTTC.

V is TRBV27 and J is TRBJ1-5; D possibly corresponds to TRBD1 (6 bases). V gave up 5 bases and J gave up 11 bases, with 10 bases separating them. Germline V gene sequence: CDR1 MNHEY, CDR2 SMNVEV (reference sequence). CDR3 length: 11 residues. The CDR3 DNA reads TGTGCCAGCAGTCACCCAGGGGCCCAGCATTTT. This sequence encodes CASSHPGAQHF.

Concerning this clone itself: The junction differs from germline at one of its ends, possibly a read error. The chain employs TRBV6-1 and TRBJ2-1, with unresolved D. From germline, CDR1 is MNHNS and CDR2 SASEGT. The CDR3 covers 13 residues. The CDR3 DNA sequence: TGTGCCAGCAGTGCAGCAAGGGCCTCTAGTATCGTCTTC. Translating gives CASSAARASSIVF.

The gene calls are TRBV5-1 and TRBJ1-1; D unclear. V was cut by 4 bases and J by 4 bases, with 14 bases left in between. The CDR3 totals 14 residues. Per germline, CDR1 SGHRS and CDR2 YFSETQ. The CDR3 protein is CASSPADEATEAFF. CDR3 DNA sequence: TGCGCCAGCAGCCCAGCCGATGAGGCCACTGAAGCTTTCTTT.

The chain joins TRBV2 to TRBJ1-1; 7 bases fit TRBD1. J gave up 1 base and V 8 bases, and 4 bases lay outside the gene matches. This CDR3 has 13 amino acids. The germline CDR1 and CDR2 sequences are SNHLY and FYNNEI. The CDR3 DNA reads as TGTGCCAGCCGGGGACAGAGGAACACTGAAGCTTTCTTT. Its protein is CASRGQRNTEAFF.

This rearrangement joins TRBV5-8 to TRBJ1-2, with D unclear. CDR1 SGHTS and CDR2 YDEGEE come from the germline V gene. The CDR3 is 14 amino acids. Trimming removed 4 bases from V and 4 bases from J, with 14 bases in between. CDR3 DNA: TGTGCCAGCAGCCCGAGGGCGCGGGGCTATGGCTACACCTTC. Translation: CASSPRARGYGYTF.